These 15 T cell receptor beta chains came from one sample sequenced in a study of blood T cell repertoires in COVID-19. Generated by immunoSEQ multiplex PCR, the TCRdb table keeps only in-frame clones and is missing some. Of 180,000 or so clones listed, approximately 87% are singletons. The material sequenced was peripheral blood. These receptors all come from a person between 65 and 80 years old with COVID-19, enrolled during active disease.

CDR3 in DNA: TGTGCCACCAAAAACAGGGGGAGTTCTGAAGCTTTCTTT. Its protein is CATKNRGSSEAFF. This chain links TRBV6-4 with TRBJ1-1, with 8 bases lining up with TRBD1. In germline, CDR1 is MRHNA, CDR2 SNTAGT. The CDR3 has 13 amino acids. Trimming took 10 bases from V and 6 from J; bases not matched to a gene: 10.

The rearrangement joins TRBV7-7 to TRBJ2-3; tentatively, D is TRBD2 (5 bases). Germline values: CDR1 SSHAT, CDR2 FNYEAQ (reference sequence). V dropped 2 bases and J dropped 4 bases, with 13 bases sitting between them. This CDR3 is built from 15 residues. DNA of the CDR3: TGTGCCAGCAGCTTACGGACGGAGGCGGCAGATACGCAGTATTTT. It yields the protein CASSLRTEAADTQYF. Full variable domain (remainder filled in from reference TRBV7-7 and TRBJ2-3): GAGVSQSPRYKVTKRGQDVTLRCDPISSHATLYWYQQALGQGPEFLTYFNYEAQPDKSGLPSDRFSAERPEGSISTLTIQRTEQRDSAMYRCASSLRTEAADTQYFGPGTRLTVL.

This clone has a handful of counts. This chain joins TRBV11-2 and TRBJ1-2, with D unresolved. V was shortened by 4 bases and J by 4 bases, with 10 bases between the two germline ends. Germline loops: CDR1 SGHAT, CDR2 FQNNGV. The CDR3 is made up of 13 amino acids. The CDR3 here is CASSYQSGYGYTF. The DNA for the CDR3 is TGTGCCAGCAGCTACCAAAGCGGCTATGGCTACACCTTC.

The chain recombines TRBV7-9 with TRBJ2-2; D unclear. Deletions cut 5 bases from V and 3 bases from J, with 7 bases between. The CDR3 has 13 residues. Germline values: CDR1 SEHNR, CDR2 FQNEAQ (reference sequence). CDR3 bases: TGTGCCAGCAGCCGACTCGACACCGGGGAGCTGTTTTTT. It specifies CASSRLDTGELFF.

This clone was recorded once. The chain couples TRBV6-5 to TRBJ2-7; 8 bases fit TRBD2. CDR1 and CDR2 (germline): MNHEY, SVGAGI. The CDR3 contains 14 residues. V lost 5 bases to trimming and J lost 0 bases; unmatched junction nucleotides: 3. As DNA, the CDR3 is TGTGCCAGCAGTAACGGACTAGCCTCCTACGAGCAGTACTTC. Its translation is CASSNGLASYEQYF.

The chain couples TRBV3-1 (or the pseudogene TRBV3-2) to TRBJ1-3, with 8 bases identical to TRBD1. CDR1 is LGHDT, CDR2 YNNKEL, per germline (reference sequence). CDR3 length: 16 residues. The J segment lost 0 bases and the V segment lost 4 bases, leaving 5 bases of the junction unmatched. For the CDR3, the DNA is TGTGCCAGCAGCCTCGGGACAGGTAACTCTGGAAACACCATATATTTT. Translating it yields CASSLGTGNSGNTIYF.

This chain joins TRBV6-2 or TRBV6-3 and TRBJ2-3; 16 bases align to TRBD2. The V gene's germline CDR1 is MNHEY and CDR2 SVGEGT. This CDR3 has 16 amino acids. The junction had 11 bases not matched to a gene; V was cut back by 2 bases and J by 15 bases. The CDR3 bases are TGTGCCAGCAGTTACGGCCGGGGGACTAGCGGGAGGGCCGGTTATTTT. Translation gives CASSYGRGTSGRAGYF.

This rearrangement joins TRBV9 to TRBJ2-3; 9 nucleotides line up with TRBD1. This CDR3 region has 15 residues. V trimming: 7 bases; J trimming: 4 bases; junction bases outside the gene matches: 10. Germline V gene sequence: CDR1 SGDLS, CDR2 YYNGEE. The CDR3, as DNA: TGTGCCAGCGGACGGACAGGGGTGGGGGCAGATACGCAGTATTTT. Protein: CASGRTGVGADTQYF.

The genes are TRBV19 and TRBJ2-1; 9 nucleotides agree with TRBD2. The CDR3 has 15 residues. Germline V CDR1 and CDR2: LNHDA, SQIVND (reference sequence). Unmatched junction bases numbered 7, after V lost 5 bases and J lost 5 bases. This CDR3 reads CASSQGAGGNNEQFF. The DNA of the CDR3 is TGTGCCAGTAGTCAGGGAGCGGGGGGTAACAATGAGCAGTTCTTC.

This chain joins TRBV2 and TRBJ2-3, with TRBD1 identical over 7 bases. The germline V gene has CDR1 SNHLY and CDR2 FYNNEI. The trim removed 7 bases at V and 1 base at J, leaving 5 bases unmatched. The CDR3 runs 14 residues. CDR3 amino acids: CASNRDSRTDTQYF. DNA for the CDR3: TGTGCCAGCAATAGGGACAGCCGCACAGATACGCAGTATTTT.

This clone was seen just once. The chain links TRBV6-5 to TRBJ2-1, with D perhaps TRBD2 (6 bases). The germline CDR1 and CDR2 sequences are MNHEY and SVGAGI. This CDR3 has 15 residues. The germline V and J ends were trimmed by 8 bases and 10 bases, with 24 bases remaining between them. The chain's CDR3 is CASAAVRRREREQFF. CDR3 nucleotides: TGTGCCAGCGCGGCAGTGCGACGCCGGGAGAGGGAGCAGTTCTTC.

Written as DNA, the CDR3 is TGTGCCAGCAGCTCCGGACGGAGGAGCTCCTATAATTCACCCCTCCACTTT. Its protein product is CASSSGRRSSYNSPLHF. The chain carries TRBV5-6 and TRBJ1-6; D uncertain. V was clipped by 3 bases and J by 0 bases, with 13 bases between them. The CDR3 loop spans 17 amino acids. Germline values: CDR1 SGHDT, CDR2 YYEEEE.

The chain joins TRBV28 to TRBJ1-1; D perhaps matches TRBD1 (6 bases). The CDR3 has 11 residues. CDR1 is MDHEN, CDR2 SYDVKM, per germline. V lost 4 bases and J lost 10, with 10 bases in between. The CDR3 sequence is CASSSQGRAFF. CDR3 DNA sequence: TGTGCCAGCAGTTCTCAGGGGCGAGCTTTCTTT.

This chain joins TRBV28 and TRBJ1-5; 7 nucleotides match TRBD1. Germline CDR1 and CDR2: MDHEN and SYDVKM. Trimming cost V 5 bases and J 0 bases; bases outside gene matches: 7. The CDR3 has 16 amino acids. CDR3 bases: TGTGCCAGCAGTCCATCGACAGGGCGTAGCAATCAGCCCCAGCATTTT. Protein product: CASSPSTGRSNQPQHF.

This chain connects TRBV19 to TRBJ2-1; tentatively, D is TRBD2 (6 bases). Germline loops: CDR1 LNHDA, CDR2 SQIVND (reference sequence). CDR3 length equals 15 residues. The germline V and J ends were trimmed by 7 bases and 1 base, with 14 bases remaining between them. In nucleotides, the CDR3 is TGTGCCAGTACGCGAGTGGGAGGATCCTACAATGAGCAGTTCTTC. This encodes CASTRVGGSYNEQFF. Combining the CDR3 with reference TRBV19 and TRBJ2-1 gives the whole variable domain DGGITQSPKYLFRKEGQNVTLSCEQNLNHDAMYWYRQDPGQGLRLIYYSQIVNDFQKGDIAEGYSVSREKKESFPLTVTSAQKNPTAFYLCASTRVGGSYNEQFFGPGTRLTVL.